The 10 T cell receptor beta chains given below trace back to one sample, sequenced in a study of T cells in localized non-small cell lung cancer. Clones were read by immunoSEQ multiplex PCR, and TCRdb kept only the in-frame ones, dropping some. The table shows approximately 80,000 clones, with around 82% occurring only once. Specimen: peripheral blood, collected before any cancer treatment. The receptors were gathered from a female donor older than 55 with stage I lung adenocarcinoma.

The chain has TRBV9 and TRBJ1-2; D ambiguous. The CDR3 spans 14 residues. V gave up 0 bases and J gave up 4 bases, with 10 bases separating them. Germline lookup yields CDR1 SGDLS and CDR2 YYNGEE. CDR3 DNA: TGTGCCAGCAGCGTAGCGGGGTTCGGCTATGGCTACACCTTC. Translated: CASSVAGFGYGYTF. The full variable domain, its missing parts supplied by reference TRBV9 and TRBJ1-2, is DSGVTQTPKHLITATGQRVTLRCSPRSGDLSVYWYQQSLDQGLQFLIQYYNGEERAKGNILERFSAQQFPDLHSELNLSSLELGDSALYFCASSVAGFGYGYTFGSGTRLTVV.

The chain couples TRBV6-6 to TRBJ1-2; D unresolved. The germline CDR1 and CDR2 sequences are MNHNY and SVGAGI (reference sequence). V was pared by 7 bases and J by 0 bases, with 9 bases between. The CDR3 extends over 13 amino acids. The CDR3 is CASIRGTNYGYTF. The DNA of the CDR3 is TGTGCCAGCATCCGAGGGACTAACTATGGCTACACCTTC.

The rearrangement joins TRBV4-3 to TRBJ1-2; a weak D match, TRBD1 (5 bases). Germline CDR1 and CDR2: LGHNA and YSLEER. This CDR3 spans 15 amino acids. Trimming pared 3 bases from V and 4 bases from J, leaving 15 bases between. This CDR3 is CASSQSTGFLYGYTF. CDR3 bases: TGCGCCAGCAGCCAGTCAACAGGATTCCTCTATGGCTACACCTTC.

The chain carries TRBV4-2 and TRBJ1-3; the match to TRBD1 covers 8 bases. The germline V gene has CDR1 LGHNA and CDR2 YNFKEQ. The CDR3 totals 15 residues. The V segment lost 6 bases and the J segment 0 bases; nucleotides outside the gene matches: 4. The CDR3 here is CASSQGAFSGNTIYF. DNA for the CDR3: TGTGCCAGCAGTCAGGGGGCCTTCTCTGGAAACACCATATATTTT.

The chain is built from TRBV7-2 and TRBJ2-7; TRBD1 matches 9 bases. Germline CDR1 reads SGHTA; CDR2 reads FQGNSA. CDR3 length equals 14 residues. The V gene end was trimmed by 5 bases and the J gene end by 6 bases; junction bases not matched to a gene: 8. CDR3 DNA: TGTGCCAGCAGCGCAGCCGGGACAGGGACCGAGCAGTACTTC. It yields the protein CASSAAGTGTEQYF.

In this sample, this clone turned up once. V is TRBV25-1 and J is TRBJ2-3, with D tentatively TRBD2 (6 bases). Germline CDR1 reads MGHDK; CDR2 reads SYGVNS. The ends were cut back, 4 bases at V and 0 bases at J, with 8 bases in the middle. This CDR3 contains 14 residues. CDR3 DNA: TGTGCCAGCAGTGCGGGGGTTAGCACAGATACGCAGTATTTT. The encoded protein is CASSAGVSTDTQYF. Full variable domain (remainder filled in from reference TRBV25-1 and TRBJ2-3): EADIYQTPRYLVIGTGKKITLECSQTMGHDKMYWYQQDPGMELHLIHYSYGVNSTEKGDLSSESTVSRIRTEHFPLTLESARPSHTSQYLCASSAGVSTDTQYFGPGTRLTVL.

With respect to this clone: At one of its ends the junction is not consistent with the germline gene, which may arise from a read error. CDR3 DNA: TGTGCCACCAGCAGATTGTCGGTTATCGCTTTC. Protein product: CATSRLSVIAF. This rearrangement joins TRBV15 to TRBJ1-2; D uncertain. CDR1 is LNHNV and CDR2 is YYDKDF in the germline V gene (reference sequence). CDR3 length: 11 amino acids.

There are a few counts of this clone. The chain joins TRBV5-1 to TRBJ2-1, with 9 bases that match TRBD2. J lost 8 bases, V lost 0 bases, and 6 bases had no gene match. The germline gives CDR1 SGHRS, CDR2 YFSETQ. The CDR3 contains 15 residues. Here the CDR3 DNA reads TGCGCCAGCAGCTTGGGTCTAGCGGGAAGGGATGAGCAGTTCTTC. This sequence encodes CASSLGLAGRDEQFF.

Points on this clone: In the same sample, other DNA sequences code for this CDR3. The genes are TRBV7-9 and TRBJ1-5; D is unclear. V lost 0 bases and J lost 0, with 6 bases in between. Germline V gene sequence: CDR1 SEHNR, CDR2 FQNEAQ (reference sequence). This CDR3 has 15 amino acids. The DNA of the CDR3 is TGTGCCAGCAGCTTAGCCGGAGGTAGCAATCAGCCCCAGCATTTT. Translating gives CASSLAGGSNQPQHF.

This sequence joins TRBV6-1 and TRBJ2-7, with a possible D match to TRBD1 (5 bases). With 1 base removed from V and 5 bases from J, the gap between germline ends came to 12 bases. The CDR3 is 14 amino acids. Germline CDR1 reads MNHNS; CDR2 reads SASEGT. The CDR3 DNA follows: TGTGCCAGCAGTGAAGGGGCAGGGTGGGACGAGCAGTACTTC. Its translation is CASSEGAGWDEQYF.